This TCR beta chain was profiled in a study of blood T cells in healthy people across ages. Findings and caveats of the study: The unknown donor CMV status may have confounded expanded clonotype changes. TCR beta diversity was tightly associated with the proportion of naive T cells. It was held that the diversity estimates obtained from one million T cells were underestimates.

A second PCR of 7 to 11 cycles used a sample-barcoded 5' primer and a J-beta primer mix. A single record per CDR3 protein comes from TCRdb applying MiXCR to the 5' RACE reads. The repertoire holds under 950,000 distinct CDR3 sequences, with about a fifth as singletons. Remarks on this clonotype: Its antigen remains unknown.

The sample consisted of blood. This clonotype originated in a man aged 70 or older in good health.

As DNA, the CDR3 is TGTGCCAGCTCACCAGTACTCACCGGGGAGCTGTTTTTT. Protein sequence: CASSPVLTGELFF. The genes are TRBV18 and TRBJ2-2; D not certain. V was pared by 2 bases and J by 4 bases, with 5 bases between. Germline lookup yields CDR1 KGHSH and CDR2 LQKENI. The CDR3 length is 13 residues.